This TCR beta chain originates from a study of blood T cell repertoires in COVID-19. For the study at large: Specimens from acute and convalescent COVID-19 originated in the United States, Italy and Spain. PBMCs, B-cell-depleted T cells, or T cells provided the cDNA or gDNA that made up the material.

Original processing notes: Amplified reference gene primers provided the basis for estimating nucleated cell counts. Measured with immunoSEQ multiplex PCR; TCRdb has only the in-frame clones, and not every one. V and J calls plus clone size are reproduced from that table; the DNA served to infer D and trimming. The table includes around 300,000 clones, 87% detected once. This CDR3 has 14 residues. The germline V gene has CDR1 MNHEY and CDR2 SVGAGI. About this clone: Sequence at one end of the junction differs from germline and may be a read error.

This chain connects TRBV6-5 to TRBJ1-1, with 10 bases matching TRBD1. Sequenced input: peripheral blood. This clonotype was sampled from a middle-aged man with active or convalescent COVID-19. In nucleotides, the CDR3 is TGTGCCAGCAGTCACTCCGGGACAGGGGATGAAGCTTTCTTT. Amino acid sequence: CASSHSGTGDEAFF.